One and the same sample provided the 2 T cell receptor beta chains below, sequenced in a study of identical twins. Each CDR3 protein gets one entry after TCRdb re-called the 5' RACE reads with MiXCR. This sample has 420,000 or so distinct CDR3 sequences; less than 20% occur once, and the top ten carry roughly 12%. The sample was naive T cells sorted from blood. These receptors originate from a man in his forties or fifties in good health.

This clonotype appeared a few times. The J gene is TRBJ1-1, the V gene TRBV5-1, with a possible D match to TRBD1 (6 bases). The ends were cut back, 5 bases at V and 1 base at J, with 15 bases in the middle. Per germline, CDR1 SGHRS and CDR2 YFSETQ. The CDR3 totals 15 residues. The CDR3 here is CASRPLTGTNTEAFF. Here the CDR3 DNA reads TGCGCCAGCAGACCTCTGACAGGTACGAACACTGAAGCTTTCTTT. The entire variable domain, with the rest obtained from reference TRBV5-1 and TRBJ1-1, is as follows: KAGVTQTPRYLIKTRGQQVTLSCSPISGHRSVSWYQQTPGQGLQFLFEYFSETQRNKGNFPGRFSGRQFSNSRSEMNVSTLELGDSALYLCASRPLTGTNTEAFFGQGTRLTVV.

This clonotype was seen many times. The V call is TRBV6-5, the J call TRBJ2-7, with 10 bases lining up with TRBD2. CDR3 size: 14 residues. The V segment lost 4 bases and the J segment 3 bases; nucleotides outside the gene matches: 3. Germline values: CDR1 MNHEY, CDR2 SVGAGI. Written as DNA, the CDR3 is TGTGCCAGCAGTTCACAGCGGGAGGGCTACGAGCAGTACTTC. Translation gives CASSSQREGYEQYF.